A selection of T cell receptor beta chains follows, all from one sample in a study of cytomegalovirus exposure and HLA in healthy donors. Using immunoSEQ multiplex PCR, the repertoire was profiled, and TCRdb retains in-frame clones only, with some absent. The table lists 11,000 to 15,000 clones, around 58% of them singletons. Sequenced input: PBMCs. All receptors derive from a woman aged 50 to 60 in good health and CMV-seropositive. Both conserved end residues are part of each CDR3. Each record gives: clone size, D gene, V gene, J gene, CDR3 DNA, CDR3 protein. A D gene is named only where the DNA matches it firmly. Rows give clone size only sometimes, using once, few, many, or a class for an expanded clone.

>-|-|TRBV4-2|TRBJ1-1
TGTGCCAGCAGCCAAGGACCCGGGGGGGCCACTGAAGCTTTCTTT
CASSQGPGGATEAFF
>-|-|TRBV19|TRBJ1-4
TGTGCCAGTAGAATATCGAGTGAACTGTTTTTT
CASRISSELFF
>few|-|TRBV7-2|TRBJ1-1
TGTGCCAGCAGCTACATACACACTGAAGCTTTCTTT
CASSYIHTEAFF
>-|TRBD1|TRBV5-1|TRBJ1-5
TGCGCCAGCAGCAGGACAGGGGAGGGTAATCAGCCCCAGCATTTT
CASSRTGEGNQPQHF
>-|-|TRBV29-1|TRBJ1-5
TGCAGCGTTGAAAACTCGGGAGGTGGGAGGATAGGATCCCAGCATTTT
CSVENSGGGRIGSQHF
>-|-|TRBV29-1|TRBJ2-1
TGCAGCGTTGAAAGTGGTGGGGCCAATGAGCAGTTCTTC
CSVESGGANEQFF
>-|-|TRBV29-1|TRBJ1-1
TGCAGCGTAACACAGCTAAACACTGAAGCTTTCTTT
CSVTQLNTEAFF
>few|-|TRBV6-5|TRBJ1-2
TGTGCCAGCAGGTATCAGGCAGGGGGCTACACCTTC
CASRYQAGGYTF
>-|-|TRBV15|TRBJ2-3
TGTGCCACCAGCAGAGCGTTGGATACGCAGTATTTT
CATSRALDTQYF
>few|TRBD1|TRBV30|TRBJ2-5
TGTGCCTTTTCAGGGGGAGAGGAGACCCAGTACTTC
CAFSGGEETQYF
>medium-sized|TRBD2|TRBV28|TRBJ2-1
TGTGCCAGCGCGGGAGGGCCCTACAATGAGCAGTTCTTC
CASAGGPYNEQFF
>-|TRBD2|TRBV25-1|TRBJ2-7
TGTGCCAGCATTGGGGGGGACGAGCAGTACTTC
CASIGGDEQYF
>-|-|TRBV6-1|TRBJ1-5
TGTGCCAGCAGGGACATTTCCAATCAGCCCCAGCATTTT
CASRDISNQPQHF
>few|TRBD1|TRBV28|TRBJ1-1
TGTGCCAGCAGCATAGACAGGGTGAGAACTGAAGCTTTCTTT
CASSIDRVRTEAFF
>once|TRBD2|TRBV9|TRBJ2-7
TGTGCCAGCAGCGTCGGCGGGAGGGCTGGCGAGCAGTACTTC
CASSVGGRAGEQYF
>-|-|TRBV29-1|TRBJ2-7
TGCAGCGTGGGGGGGGCAGGAGAGCAGTACTTC
CSVGGAGEQYF
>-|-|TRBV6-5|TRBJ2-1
TGTGCCAGCAGTTATAGACTAGACAATGAGCAGTTCTTC
CASSYRLDNEQFF
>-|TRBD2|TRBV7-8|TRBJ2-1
TGTGCCGACGGACTAGCGGGAGGGGATGAGCAGTTCTTC
CADGLAGGDEQFF
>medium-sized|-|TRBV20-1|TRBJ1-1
TGCAGTGCATCAGGGGTCACTGAAGCTTTCTTT
CSASGVTEAFF
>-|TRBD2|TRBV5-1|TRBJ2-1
TGCGCCAGTAGTTCGACGGGAGGGCCCGTCGAGCAGTTCTTC
CASSSTGGPVEQFF
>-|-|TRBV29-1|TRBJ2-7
TGCAGCGTATCAAGCGGCTCCTACGAGCAGTACTTC
CSVSSGSYEQYF
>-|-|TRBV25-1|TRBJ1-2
TGTGCCAGCAGTGATTGGGGACAAGGAAAGGGCTACACCTTC
CASSDWGQGKGYTF
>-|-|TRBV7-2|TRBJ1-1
TGTGCCAGCAGCCTAACACCAGACTTGACTGAAGCTTTCTTT
CASSLTPDLTEAFF
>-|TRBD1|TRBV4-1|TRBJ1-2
TGCGCCAGCAGCCAACCTATCCGGGACAGGGGGCTTGGCTACACCTTC
CASSQPIRDRGLGYTF
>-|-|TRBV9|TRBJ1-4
TGTGCCAGCAGCCCCCCTTTCAATGAAAAACTGTTTTTT
CASSPPFNEKLFF
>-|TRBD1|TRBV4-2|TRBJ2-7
TGTGCCAGCAGCCAAGAGGGACAGACGGCCTACGAGCAGTACTTC
CASSQEGQTAYEQYF
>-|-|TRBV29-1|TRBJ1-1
TGCAGCGCCGAGGGCGGGTCGGCTTTCTTT
CSAEGGSAFF
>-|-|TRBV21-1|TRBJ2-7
TGTGCCAGCAGCAAAGGGCAGGGGAGCTCCTACGAGCAGTACTTC
CASSKGQGSSYEQYF